This TCR beta chain was sequenced during a study of cytomegalovirus exposure and HLA in healthy donors. Trimming took 5 bases from V and 5 from J; bases not matched to a gene: 9. This CDR3 is 16 amino acids long. Germline CDR1 and CDR2: SGHRS and YFSETQ. Comments on this clone: No antigen is known for it.

Both 60 Vbeta primers and 13 Jbeta primers went into the PCR. Source study methods: In a later analysis, roughly 11 million of 75 million to 90 million unique beta chains occurred in at least two donors. The method was immunoSEQ multiplex PCR; TCRdb's version includes in-frame clones alone and lacks a portion of them. The V and J calls and clone size were taken over from that table, and D and trimming were inferred from the DNA. Altogether 120,000 or so clones are present, around three quarters being singletons, with the ten largest covering 4% to 5%. Study outcomes and limitations: Most sequenced TCRs were rare (though some public TCRs occurred in many donors). Later analysis identified a missense DCLRE1C variant that was linked to TCR beta V- and J-gene trimming. In a later analysis, an Asian-associated ancestry cluster reportedly showed fewer N-insertions than the 666-donor mean.

This clonotype originated in a man in his fifties in good health and CMV-seropositive. J is TRBJ2-7 and V is TRBV5-1; 14 bases are a match to TRBD2. The sequenced material came from PBMCs. The CDR3 region has the DNA TGCGCCAGCAGGTTTGACGGGACTAGCGGGAGAGACGAGCAGTACTTC. This codes for CASRFDGTSGRDEQYF.